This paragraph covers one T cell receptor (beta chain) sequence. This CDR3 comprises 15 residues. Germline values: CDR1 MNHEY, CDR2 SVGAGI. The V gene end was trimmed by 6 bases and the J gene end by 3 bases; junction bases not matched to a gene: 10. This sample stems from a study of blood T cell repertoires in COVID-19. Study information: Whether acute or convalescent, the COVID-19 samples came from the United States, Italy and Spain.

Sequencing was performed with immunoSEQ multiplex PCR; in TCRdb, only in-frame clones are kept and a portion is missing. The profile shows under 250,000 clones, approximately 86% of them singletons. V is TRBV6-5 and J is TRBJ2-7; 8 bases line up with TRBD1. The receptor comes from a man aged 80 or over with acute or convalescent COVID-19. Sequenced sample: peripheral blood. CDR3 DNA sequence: TGTGCCAGCAGAAACGGACAGGGATGGGACTACGAGCAGTACTTC. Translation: CASRNGQGWDYEQYF.